One and the same sample provided the 8 T cell receptor beta chains below, sequenced in a study of shared clonotypes between healthy human individuals. This table comes from immunoSEQ multiplex PCR, and its TCRdb copy is limited to in-frame clones, with some not included. The table shows approximately 1.1 million clones, with around 78% occurring only once. The sequenced sample was memory CD4+ T cells from PBMCs. This sample's subset: CD45RA-negative fraction. Receptors originate from a man aged 18 to 35 in good health. Some clones in this sample may be carry-over from other donors' samples.

The chain couples TRBV30 to TRBJ2-5; 8 bases align to TRBD2. CDR3 length: 12 residues. CDR1 and CDR2 from the germline V gene are GTSNPN and SVGIG (reference sequence). V shed 5 bases, J shed 5 bases, and the junction held 4 bases outside the gene matches. The CDR3 coding sequence is TGTGCCTGGGACGCGGGGGGCGAGACCCAGTACTTC. It translates to CAWDAGGETQYF.

V and J are TRBV11-3 and TRBJ2-3; TRBD1 matches at 8 bases. The CDR3 is made up of 16 amino acids. The ends lost 5 bases at V and 0 bases at J; junction bases unmatched: 7. Germline V CDR1 and CDR2: SGHNT, YENEEA. The CDR3 sequence is CASSPGTGLSTDTQYF. In DNA form, the CDR3 reads TGTGCCAGCAGCCCCGGGACAGGACTAAGCACAGATACGCAGTATTTT.

V and J are TRBV6-5 and TRBJ2-5; 7 bases align to TRBD1. Losses at the gene ends were 3 bases for V and 2 bases for J; bases not matched to a gene: 9. The CDR3 contains 16 residues. The germline V gene encodes CDR1 MNHEY and CDR2 SVGAGI. The CDR3 DNA follows: TGTGCCAGCAGTTATCAAGGGGACAGTCAACAAGAGACCCAGTACTTC. Its protein is CASSYQGDSQQETQYF.

The chain joins TRBV6-5 to TRBJ1-2, with 9 bases lining up with TRBD1. V shed 5 bases and J 5 bases; nucleotides not matched to a gene: 3. CDR3 size: 13 residues. Germline V CDR1 and CDR2: MNHEY, SVGAGI. CDR3 bases: TGTGCCAGCAGTAAAGGGACAGGGTATGGCTACACCTTC. This codes for CASSKGTGYGYTF.

V gene TRBV4-1 combines with J gene TRBJ2-2, with D perhaps matching TRBD1 (6 bases). Germline CDR1 and CDR2: MGHRA and YSYEKL. Trimming cost V 2 bases and J 3 bases, with 16 bases left between them. CDR3 length: 17 residues. The CDR3 region has the DNA TGCGCCAGCAGCCAAATCTCAGGGGCCCTTTACACCGGGGAGCTGTTTTTT. It is translated as CASSQISGALYTGELFF.

As for this clone: Its ends do not fully match the called genes, so a read error is possible. The chain has TRBV7-9 and TRBJ2-1; 12 bases match TRBD2. The germline gives CDR1 SEHNR, CDR2 FQNEAQ (reference sequence). This CDR3 contains 15 residues. CDR3 loop: CASSLAGGAHNEQFF. CDR3 DNA: TGTGCCAGCAGCCTAGCGGGAGGGGCTCACAATGAGCAGTTCTTC.

V gene TRBV5-6 combines with J gene TRBJ2-7; unclear D gene. There are 13 residues in the CDR3. Germline CDR1 SGHDT, CDR2 YYEEEE. The V end was cut by 2 bases, the J end by 5 bases, with 11 bases between. In DNA form, the CDR3 reads TGTGCCAGCAGCTTTCTGGGTTCCCACGAGCAGTACTTC. Its translation is CASSFLGSHEQYF.

V gene TRBV7-9 combines with J gene TRBJ2-7; TRBD2 matches 9 bases. V dropped 3 bases and J dropped 7; count of bases not matched to a gene: 7. CDR1 is SEHNR and CDR2 is FQNEAQ in the germline V gene (reference sequence). The CDR3 spans 14 residues. CDR3 residues: CASSFPGLAPEQYF. CDR3 DNA sequence: TGTGCCAGCAGCTTTCCGGGACTAGCCCCGGAGCAGTACTTC. Full variable domain (rest looked up from reference TRBV7-9 and TRBJ2-7): DTGVSQNPRHKITKRGQNVTFRCDPISEHNRLYWYRQTLGQGPEFLTYFQNEAQLEKSRLLSDRFSAERPKGSFSTLEIQRTEQGDSAMYLCASSFPGLAPEQYFGPGTRLTVT.